Given below is one T cell receptor beta chain in context. The antigen is undetermined. Method: immunoSEQ multiplex PCR; TCRdb's copy keeps in-frame clones and lacks some. The table shows more than 100,000 clones, with roughly 86% occurring only once. This specimen belongs to a study of T cell responses to AZD1222 COVID-19 vaccine. Study observations and caveats: Compared with day 0, the breadth and depth of the Spike-specific TCR repertoire rose significantly after two doses of AZD1222. White British donors predominated, females outnumbered males, and clonal diversity was possibly underestimated.

The CDR3 covers 17 residues. V shed 0 bases, J shed 6 bases, and the junction held 11 bases outside the gene matches. Looked up from germline, CDR1 is SGHNT and CDR2 is YYREEE (reference sequence). This specimen consisted of peripheral blood, obtained on day 0 of AZD1222 vaccination. The chain couples TRBV5-4 to TRBJ2-2; 7 bases match TRBD2. This TCR was sampled from an adult in good health. CDR3 coding DNA: TGTGCCAGCAGCTTGGTGGCGGGAGCCCGGGGATCCGGGGAGCTGTTTTTT. Translated: CASSLVAGARGSGELFF.